This TCR beta chain was identified in a study of T cells after yellow fever vaccination. Study-wide findings and caveats: Detected again after the booster were most primary-vaccination clones, at roughly 95% CD4 and roughly 88% CD8.

This clonotype turned up a few times. Its specificity is unknown. Trimming took 3 bases from V and 5 from J, leaving 19 bases between them. Germline-derived CDR1 and CDR2 are KGHSH and LQKENI. The CDR3 loop spans 16 amino acids. From the 5' RACE reads, TCRdb called clonotypes with MiXCR, one entry per CDR3 protein. The sample consists of over 150,000 distinct CDR3 sequences, roughly 6.2% of them appearing once. The gene calls are TRBV18 and TRBJ2-5; either TRBD1 or TRBD2 may supply D (5 bases each). The TCR originated in a man aged 18 to 29 who received the YFV17D yellow fever vaccine. Sequenced here: CD4+ T cells sorted from PBMCs, sampled on the day of the first yellow fever vaccination. CDR3: CASSPLSGPIGETQYF. In nucleotides, the CDR3 is TGTGCCAGCTCACCTTTATCGGGGCCAATTGGGGAGACCCAGTACTTC.